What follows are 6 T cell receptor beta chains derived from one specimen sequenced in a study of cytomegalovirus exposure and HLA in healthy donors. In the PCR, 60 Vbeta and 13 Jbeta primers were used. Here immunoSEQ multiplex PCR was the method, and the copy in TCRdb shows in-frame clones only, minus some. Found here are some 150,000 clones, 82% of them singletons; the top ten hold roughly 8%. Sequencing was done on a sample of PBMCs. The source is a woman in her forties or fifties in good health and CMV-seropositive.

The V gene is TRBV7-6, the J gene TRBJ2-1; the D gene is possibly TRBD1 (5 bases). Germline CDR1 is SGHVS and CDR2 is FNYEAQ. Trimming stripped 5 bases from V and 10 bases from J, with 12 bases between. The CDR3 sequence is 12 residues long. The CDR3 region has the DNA TGTGCCAGCAGCGGGGCAGGCCCCGAGCAGTTCTTC. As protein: CASSGAGPEQFF.

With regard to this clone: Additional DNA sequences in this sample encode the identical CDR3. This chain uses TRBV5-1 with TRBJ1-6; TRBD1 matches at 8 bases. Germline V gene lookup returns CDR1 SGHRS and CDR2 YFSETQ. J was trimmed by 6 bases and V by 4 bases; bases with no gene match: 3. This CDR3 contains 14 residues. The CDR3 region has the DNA TGCGCCAGCAGCAGGGACAGGAGTAATTCACCCCTCCACTTT. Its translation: CASSRDRSNSPLHF.

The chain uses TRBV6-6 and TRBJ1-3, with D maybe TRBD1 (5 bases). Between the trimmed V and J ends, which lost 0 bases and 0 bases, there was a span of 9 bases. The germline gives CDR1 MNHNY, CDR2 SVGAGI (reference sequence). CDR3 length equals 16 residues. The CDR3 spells CASSYSGRASGNTIYF. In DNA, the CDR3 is TGTGCCAGCAGTTACTCTGGCAGGGCCTCTGGAAACACCATATATTTT.

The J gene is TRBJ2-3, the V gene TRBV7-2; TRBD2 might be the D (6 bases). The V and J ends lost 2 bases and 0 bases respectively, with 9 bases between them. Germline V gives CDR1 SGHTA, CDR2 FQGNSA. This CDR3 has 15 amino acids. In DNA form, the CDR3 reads TGTGCCAGCAGCTTATCCGGGACTAGCACAGATACGCAGTATTTT. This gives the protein CASSLSGTSTDTQYF.

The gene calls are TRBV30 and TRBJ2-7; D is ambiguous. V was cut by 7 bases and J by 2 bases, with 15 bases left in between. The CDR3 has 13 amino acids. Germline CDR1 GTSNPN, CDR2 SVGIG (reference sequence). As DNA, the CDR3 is TGTGCCTTAACCCACCACGGTCCCTACGAGCAGTACTTC. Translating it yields CALTHHGPYEQYF.

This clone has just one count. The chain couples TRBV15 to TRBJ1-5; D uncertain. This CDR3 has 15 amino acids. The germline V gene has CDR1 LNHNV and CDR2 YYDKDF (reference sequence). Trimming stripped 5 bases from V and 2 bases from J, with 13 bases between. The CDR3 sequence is CATSRSVFGNQPQHF. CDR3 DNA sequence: TGTGCCACCAGCCGGTCTGTATTTGGCAATCAGCCCCAGCATTTT.